The entry below gives a single TCR beta chain sequence along with its context. It has no known antigen specificity. No clone much larger than this one lies a single base away; base qualities are absent. Libraries were made using the immunoSEQ multiplex PCR assay. For the multiplex PCR, a mixture combining 60 forward primers for TCR Vbeta segments and 13 reverse primers for TCR Jbeta segments was used. A multiplex PCR assay on genomic DNA amplified the CDR3 region of rearranged TCR beta genes. The amplified TCR beta libraries were sequenced on the Illumina HiSeq System as 87-base-pair reads. As for the original processing: Across the 600 to 700 repertoires, a later analysis counted roughly 77 million unique TCR beta chains, around 11 million of which were shared by at least two donors. Raw reads were error-corrected and collapsed into unique sequences with a nearest-neighbor algorithm that merged closely related sequences to remove PCR and sequencing errors. V, D and J gene segments were assigned by aligning CDR3 sequences to IMGT reference sequences. For a sequence to be retained, a match of at least six nucleotides was required to both a V gene segment and a J gene segment. A rearrangement was called productive if the CDR3 had no stop codons and remained in frame with V and J, and every other rearrangement was called non-productive. CDR3 was defined by IMGT convention, running from the second conserved V-encoded cysteine to the conserved J-encoded phenylalanine. In an earlier analysis of more than 550 of the donors, sequences lacking an unambiguous match to a single V gene segment were excluded. An earlier analysis of several hundred of the donors called V segments functional above 56.7% productive rearrangements and segregating when the between-donor standard deviation exceeded 5%. A statistical classification framework was developed to diagnose cytomegalovirus status using the catalog of TCR beta chain sequences. In a later analysis, V and J genes were assigned by comparing TCR nucleotide sequences against IMGT/GENE-DB human TR gene sequences. The TCRdist pipeline was used in a later analysis to assign CDR3 sequences and most-parsimonious VDJ recombination scenarios. In a later analysis, every TCR beta chain was defined by the combination of its CDR3 amino acid sequence and its V-gene family, and reads without a unique V-gene family were dropped. To address suspected cross-contamination and a sequencing artifact, a later analysis removed around 590 highly shared, low-generation-probability nucleotide sequences. A later analysis calculated a clonal expansion index for each public chain from normalized within-repertoire ranks of inferred template counts. A later analysis computed generation probabilities with a VDJ recombination model fitted to out-of-frame rearrangements, and checked the results against IGoR. Hypergeometric tests were used in a later analysis to score TCR-TCR, TCR-HLA and TCR-CMV co-occurrence, with a repertoire-size bias correction applied to the TCR pairs. To estimate false discovery rates, a later analysis permuted the HLA or CMV assignments 20 times. In a later analysis, co-occurring TCRs were grouped using DBSCAN, and TCRdist sequence similarity was added for clustering within HLA-allele-positive subsets. Repertoires with fewer than 30,000 or more than 120,000 public chains, plus five repertoires with anomalous nucleotide sharing, were excluded from co-occurrence clustering. TCRdb obtained this table from immuneACCESS and retained in-frame rearrangements with V and J assigned. These tables miss some clones; where compared with another copy, unresolved V genes account for less than half of the shortfall, and the remainder is unexplained. V, J and clone size are those of that table, while D and trimming were read from the DNA. The sample yields about 140,000 clones; around four fifths were counted once. The top ten clonotypes cover approximately 1.4% of the sample.

This specimen comes from a study of cytomegalovirus exposure and HLA in healthy donors (dated by TCRdb to about 2017). As for the study more broadly: An earlier analysis of about 560 of the donors reported 276 Gb of sequence data and about 120 million unique TCR beta sequences obtained from about 200 million T cells. An early release covering approximately 600 HLA-typed donors comprised 250 to 350 gigabases of sequencing data and roughly 85 million unique TCR sequences. Of the approximately 400 genotyped donors, about 84% fell in the genetic ancestry cluster associated with self-reported Caucasian donors. The aim of the study was to test whether cataloging public T cell receptors could identify signatures of past pathogen exposure. Using immunosequencing, the study profiled T cell repertoires from fewer than 700 subjects and related those repertoires to cytomegalovirus serostatus. Besides the first cohort of 666 subjects, a separate validation cohort made up of 120 different subjects was used. To predict cytomegalovirus infection status, the study brought together high-throughput TCR immunosequencing, statistical association of individual TCRs with disease status, and machine learning. A later analysis re-examined previously published TCR beta repertoires from 500 to 700 donors and added high-resolution HLA genotyping to investigate patterns of TCR occurrence. Rather than using new phenotypic data, the later analysis identified candidate immune exposures from TCR beta sequences and from how often those sequences occurred across donors. To decide whether each TCR beta V gene segment behaved as functional or pseudogenic, an earlier analysis of approximately 600 of the donors relied on high-throughput TCR beta sequencing. Alongside the repertoire data, information on donor age, sex, ethnicity and CMV serostatus was compiled. Genome-wide SNP genotypes for about 65% of the 666 donors were used in a later genetic analysis, which treated that subset as a discovery cohort. Every discovery cohort repertoire had been produced on one sequencing platform. Class I and class II HLA loci were covered by the typing at four-digit resolution. Typing coverage varied by locus: roughly 620-630 donors for A, B, C, DRB1 and DQB1; more than 500 for DQA1; some 610 for DPA1; around 450 for DPB1. Several DR-DQ haplotypes were handled as single units for association and clustering because linkage in the cohort was strong. Among about 390 genotyped donors of the cohort, an average of around 240,000 unique TCR beta nucleotide sequences were sequenced per donor, roughly 20% of them non-productive. Results and caveats for the whole study, not just this receptor: Because counts were too low, roughly 16 rarely observed V segments, including chromosome 9 orphons, were excluded from the earlier analysis of about 500 of the donors. A later analysis found that most CMV-associated TCR beta chains appeared HLA-restricted, with HLA associations seemingly driven largely by CMV exposure. When HLA alleles, especially DR and DQ, strongly co-occurred, attributing TCR associations to individual alleles was difficult. In vitro tests confirmed that a few of the cytomegalovirus-associated TCR beta chains recognize cytomegalovirus antigens. A further reported finding was that TCR beta sequences accurately predicted the HLA-A and HLA-B alleles for most subjects in the first cohort. The study listed over 150 TCR beta chains as associated with cytomegalovirus. Compared with equally common non-associated chains, HLA-associated TCR beta chains in a later analysis were more clonally expanded and had lower generation probabilities. Linkage disequilibrium might explain the correlated functional status among segregating V segments, but an unknown experimental factor could not be ruled out. Roughly uniform sequencing depth across donors was assumed in presence/absence analyses, although this assumption may not hold. Some IMGT-functional V segments, including TRBV6-2 and TRBV6-3, could not be distinguished by the 87-base-pair reads and were therefore excluded. Because HLA typing was unavailable for some donors at each locus, only the typed subset was used in association tests. Most TCR sequences were observed very rarely across donors, whereas some public TCRs were present in many individuals. The only immune exposure information available for the cohort was CMV serostatus. In both the original and validation cohorts, the classifier was reported to diagnose cytomegalovirus status with high specificity and sensitivity. A later analysis associated 17,000 or so TCR beta sequences with specific HLA alleles at a false discovery rate of 0.05. The cohort was sequenced for TCR beta chains only, and without alpha or paired-chain data the features that could be detected were limited. In an earlier analysis of some 500 of the donors, most TCR beta V segments were observed in productive rearrangements about 87% or about 30% of the time, broadly matching IMGT annotations. In a later genetic analysis, a missense DCLRE1C variant was associated with V-gene and J-gene trimming of TCR beta chains, and the association was replicated in an independent cohort. A cluster of highly shared sequence variants was judged likely to represent a technical artifact of the sequencing pipeline. Several of the top co-occurrence clusters appeared to be linked to parvovirus B19, influenza, CMV and Epstein-Barr virus, according to a later analysis. In a later genetic analysis, fewer N-insertions in productive TCRs were reported among donors in an Asian-associated ancestry cluster than the approximately 630-donor mean. In a later analysis, TCR association rates were found to vary across HLA loci, with the most associated TCRs seen for DRB1 alleles and the fewest for HLA-C alleles. The authors suggested that the approach could potentially be extended to other disease states and immunological phenotypes.

Including the terminal cysteine and phenylalanine, the CDR3 comprises 15 residues. Here the CDR3 DNA is all that survives: 45 bases in frame from base 1. CDR1 and CDR2, per the germline V gene, are MNHEY and SVGAGI. Trimming takes 2 bases off V and 8 bases off J; junction bases not matched to a gene: 6. The cohort was made up of 666 healthy bone marrow donors. At the time of sampling, every cohort member was nominally healthy, though immune exposures that went unrecorded were likely present. The donor was CMV seronegative and belonged to the group of around 400 seronegative cohort members. Every donor gave a peripheral blood sample, and the peripheral blood mononuclear cells from that sample were used for TCR beta sequencing. Genomic DNA extraction from the blood cell samples was performed with the Qiagen DNeasy Blood Extraction Kit.

This clonotype originated in a woman in her forties in good health and CMV-seronegative. Sequenced sample: PBMCs. The V gene is TRBV6-5 and the J gene is TRBJ2-1; 10 central nucleotides agree with TRBD1. CDR3 sequence: CASSYGGTGVHEQFF. In nucleotides, the sequence is TGTGCCAGCAGTTACGGGGGGACAGGGGTCCATGAGCAGTTCTTC.